A selection of T cell receptor beta chains follows, all from one sample in a study of blood T cell repertoires in COVID-19. The table came from immunoSEQ multiplex PCR; TCRdb's copy has only in-frame clones and leaves some out. The data show about 280,000 clones, over 75% seen once. The sample was peripheral blood. The receptors come from a human donor in a cohort sampled during active COVID-19. CDR3s include the opening cysteine and the closing phenylalanine or tryptophan. Fields, in order: V gene, clone size, J gene, D gene, CDR3 protein, CDR3 DNA. D genes are given only for firm matches. Clone sizes are given selectively: once, few, many, or a class where the clone is expanded.

v_call: TRBV5-4
clone_size: .
j_call: TRBJ2-2
d_call: TRBD2
cdr3_aa: CASRPGLAGGGTGELFF
cdr3_nt: TGTGCCAGCAGACCGGGACTAGCGGGAGGAGGGACCGGGGAGCTGTTTTTT

v_call: TRBV19
clone_size: .
j_call: TRBJ2-1
d_call: .
cdr3_aa: CASTGLPGKGDEQFF
cdr3_nt: TGTGCCAGTACTGGACTACCGGGAAAAGGAGATGAGCAGTTCTTC

v_call: TRBV4-1
clone_size: .
j_call: TRBJ2-5
d_call: TRBD1
cdr3_aa: CASSQGQGVGGETQYF
cdr3_nt: TGCGCCAGCAGCCAAGGACAGGGGGTAGGTGGAGAGACCCAGTACTTC

v_call: TRBV14
clone_size: .
j_call: TRBJ2-5
d_call: TRBD2
cdr3_aa: CASSQGATSGSQTQYF
cdr3_nt: TGTGCCAGCAGCCAAGGAGCGACTAGCGGGAGTCAGACCCAGTACTTC

v_call: TRBV4-2
clone_size: few
j_call: TRBJ2-2
d_call: TRBD2
cdr3_aa: CASSQESAGGPRGGELFF
cdr3_nt: TGTGCCAGCAGCCAAGAATCAGCGGGAGGGCCGAGGGGCGGGGAGCTGTTTTTT

v_call: TRBV28
clone_size: .
j_call: TRBJ2-7
d_call: .
cdr3_aa: CASSPRGSVSYEQYF
cdr3_nt: TGTGCCAGCAGCCCTAGGGGCAGCGTCTCCTACGAGCAGTACTTC

v_call: TRBV6-2/TRBV6-3
clone_size: .
j_call: TRBJ2-7
d_call: .
cdr3_aa: CASSTGIGYEQYF
cdr3_nt: TGTGCCAGCAGTACAGGGATCGGCTACGAGCAGTACTTC

v_call: TRBV5-1
clone_size: .
j_call: TRBJ2-7
d_call: .
cdr3_aa: CASSLAGVGEQYF
cdr3_nt: TGCGCCAGCAGCTTGGCGGGGGTTGGGGAGCAGTACTTC

v_call: TRBV2
clone_size: .
j_call: TRBJ1-1
d_call: TRBD1
cdr3_aa: CATGQGRTEAFF
cdr3_nt: TGTGCCACCGGACAGGGGAGAACTGAAGCTTTCTTT

v_call: TRBV11-2
clone_size: .
j_call: TRBJ2-3
d_call: .
cdr3_aa: CASSTQHTDTQYF
cdr3_nt: TGTGCCAGCAGCACCCAACACACAGATACGCAGTATTTT

v_call: TRBV3-1/TRBV3-2
clone_size: .
j_call: TRBJ2-7
d_call: TRBD2
cdr3_aa: CASRSWGEGGEQYF
cdr3_nt: TGTGCCAGCAGGAGCTGGGGGGAGGGCGGCGAGCAGTACTTC

v_call: TRBV3-1/TRBV3-2
clone_size: .
j_call: TRBJ1-5
d_call: .
cdr3_aa: CASSRQVNQPQHF
cdr3_nt: TGTGCCAGCAGCCGACAGGTCAATCAGCCCCAGCATTTT

v_call: TRBV27
clone_size: .
j_call: TRBJ2-7
d_call: .
cdr3_aa: CASSLSGQDSRKYF
cdr3_nt: TGTGCCAGCAGTTTATCGGGACAAGATAGTCGCAAGTACTTC

v_call: TRBV27
clone_size: .
j_call: TRBJ1-1
d_call: .
cdr3_aa: CASRRARIFSGTEAFF
cdr3_nt: TGTGCCAGCAGGCGGGCCCGGATCTTTTCGGGCACTGAAGCTTTCTTT

v_call: TRBV5-1
clone_size: few
j_call: TRBJ1-4
d_call: .
cdr3_aa: CASSPVGEDEKLFF
cdr3_nt: TGCGCCAGCAGCCCGGTGGGCGAAGATGAAAAACTGTTTTTT

v_call: TRBV29-1
clone_size: many
j_call: TRBJ1-2
d_call: .
cdr3_aa: CSVERGYGYTF
cdr3_nt: TGCAGCGTTGAACGGGGCTATGGCTACACCTTC

v_call: TRBV7-9
clone_size: .
j_call: TRBJ2-1
d_call: TRBD2
cdr3_aa: CASSLVGTRSSYNEQFF
cdr3_nt: TGTGCCAGCAGCTTAGTCGGGACTAGAAGCTCCTACAATGAGCAGTTCTTC

v_call: TRBV30
clone_size: .
j_call: TRBJ2-3
d_call: .
cdr3_aa: CAWSGQGIDTQYF
cdr3_nt: TGTGCCTGGAGTGGGCAGGGGATAGATACGCAGTATTTT

v_call: TRBV19
clone_size: .
j_call: TRBJ1-2
d_call: TRBD1
cdr3_aa: CASSMDRRPLAYGYTF
cdr3_nt: TGTGCCAGTAGTATGGACAGGCGCCCGCTTGCCTATGGCTACACCTTC

v_call: TRBV7-9
clone_size: once
j_call: TRBJ2-7
d_call: .
cdr3_aa: CASSEGIGYEQYF
cdr3_nt: TGTGCCAGCAGCGAGGGTATCGGCTACGAGCAGTACTTC

v_call: TRBV6-5
clone_size: .
j_call: TRBJ2-4
d_call: TRBD1
cdr3_aa: CASSTSDRVGDIQYF
cdr3_nt: TGTGCCAGCAGTACGTCAGACAGGGTAGGAGACATTCAGTACTTC

v_call: TRBV3-1/TRBV3-2
clone_size: .
j_call: TRBJ2-3
d_call: TRBD2
cdr3_aa: CASSRLAGVQDTQYF
cdr3_nt: TGTGCCAGCAGCCGGCTAGCGGGAGTCCAAGATACGCAGTATTTT

v_call: TRBV6-1
clone_size: few
j_call: TRBJ1-1
d_call: .
cdr3_aa: CASSDHRELEAFF
cdr3_nt: TGTGCCAGCAGTGACCACAGGGAACTGGAAGCTTTCTTT

v_call: TRBV3-1/TRBV3-2
clone_size: .
j_call: TRBJ2-7
d_call: TRBD2
cdr3_aa: CASSQGGGTISSYEQYF
cdr3_nt: TGTGCCAGCAGCCAGGGCGGGGGGACGATAAGCTCCTACGAGCAGTACTTC

v_call: TRBV28
clone_size: once
j_call: TRBJ1-2
d_call: TRBD1
cdr3_aa: CASSSPRQGAHYGYTF
cdr3_nt: TGTGCCAGCAGTTCCCCTCGACAGGGGGCGCACTATGGCTACACCTTC

v_call: TRBV9
clone_size: .
j_call: TRBJ2-1
d_call: TRBD2
cdr3_aa: CASSVVASGIYNEQFF
cdr3_nt: TGTGCCAGCAGCGTAGTGGCTAGCGGGATATACAATGAGCAGTTCTTC

v_call: TRBV11-2
clone_size: .
j_call: TRBJ1-4
d_call: TRBD1
cdr3_aa: CASSLTGGYLEKLFF
cdr3_nt: TGTGCCAGCAGCTTGACAGGGGGGTACTTGGAAAAACTGTTTTTT

v_call: TRBV19
clone_size: few
j_call: TRBJ2-1
d_call: TRBD1
cdr3_aa: CASSVKGGRAYNEQFF
cdr3_nt: TGTGCCAGTAGTGTGAAAGGGGGCCGGGCATACAATGAGCAGTTCTTC

v_call: TRBV27
clone_size: .
j_call: TRBJ1-2
d_call: TRBD1
cdr3_aa: CASSFNEGAGGYTF
cdr3_nt: TGTGCCAGCAGCTTCAATGAGGGGGCAGGTGGCTACACCTTC

v_call: TRBV27
clone_size: .
j_call: TRBJ1-5
d_call: .
cdr3_aa: CASSPVDEPLGPQHF
cdr3_nt: TGTGCCAGCAGTCCTGTTGACGAGCCCCTAGGGCCCCAGCATTTT

v_call: TRBV6-5
clone_size: .
j_call: TRBJ2-7
d_call: TRBD2
cdr3_aa: CASHSGGSSYEQYF
cdr3_nt: TGTGCCAGTCATAGCGGGGGGAGCTCCTACGAGCAGTACTTC

v_call: TRBV18
clone_size: .
j_call: TRBJ1-2
d_call: TRBD1
cdr3_aa: CASSPGTGDYGYTF
cdr3_nt: TGTGCCAGCTCCCCCGGGACAGGGGATTATGGCTACACCTTC

v_call: TRBV2
clone_size: .
j_call: TRBJ1-1
d_call: .
cdr3_aa: CASSLQGPLNTEAFF
cdr3_nt: TGTGCCAGCAGTTTACAGGGACCGCTGAACACTGAAGCTTTCTTT

v_call: TRBV10-3
clone_size: .
j_call: TRBJ1-2
d_call: .
cdr3_aa: CAISDPPGGYTF
cdr3_nt: TGTGCCATCAGCGATCCCCCGGGGGGCTACACCTTC

v_call: TRBV2
clone_size: once
j_call: TRBJ2-3
d_call: .
cdr3_aa: CASSGRGLQDTQYF
cdr3_nt: TGTGCCAGCAGTGGACGAGGTCTTCAGGATACGCAGTATTTT

v_call: TRBV7-9
clone_size: once
j_call: TRBJ1-4
d_call: .
cdr3_aa: CASSSLEKLFF
cdr3_nt: TGTGCCAGCAGCTCTTTGGAAAAACTGTTTTTT

v_call: TRBV30
clone_size: .
j_call: TRBJ2-2
d_call: .
cdr3_aa: CAWTPRGRNTGELFF
cdr3_nt: TGTGCCTGGACTCCGAGGGGGAGGAACACCGGGGAGCTGTTTTTT

v_call: TRBV7-2
clone_size: .
j_call: TRBJ2-1
d_call: TRBD2
cdr3_aa: CASSLEASGFYNEQFF
cdr3_nt: TGTGCCAGCAGCTTAGAAGCTAGCGGGTTTTACAATGAGCAGTTCTTC

v_call: TRBV5-1
clone_size: .
j_call: TRBJ1-4
d_call: .
cdr3_aa: CASSFTGSPTTNEKLFF
cdr3_nt: TGCGCCAGCAGCTTCACAGGGTCGCCTACAACTAATGAAAAACTGTTTTTT

v_call: TRBV12-5
clone_size: .
j_call: TRBJ2-1
d_call: TRBD2
cdr3_aa: CASGLGRTRYYNEQFF
cdr3_nt: TGTGCTAGTGGTTTGGGAAGGACTAGATACTACAATGAGCAGTTCTTC

v_call: TRBV7-3
clone_size: .
j_call: TRBJ2-1
d_call: TRBD1
cdr3_aa: CASSLTIGQGNEQFF
cdr3_nt: TGTGCCAGCAGCTTAACGATAGGACAGGGTAATGAGCAGTTCTTC